This T cell receptor beta chain was recorded in a study of T cell repertoires and Cas9 in healthy adults. In the study overall: CD4 and CD8 compartments: SpCas9-reactive T cells profiled for potency, cytotoxicity, lineage. Study outcomes and limitations: Reportedly, SpCas9-reactive effector T cell proliferation and function were mitigated by SpCas9-reactive Tregs in vitro.

The assay was immunoSEQ multiplex PCR, and TCRdb's table has in-frame clones only and misses some. The table has about 22,000 clones, 85% to 95% seen once. With respect to this clone: The antigen is not known.

The germline CDR1 and CDR2 sequences are SSHAT and FNYEAQ (reference sequence). The V end was cut by 4 bases, the J end by 5 bases, with 17 bases between. The CDR3 extends over 16 amino acids. This receptor was obtained from a human donor in good health. The chain employs TRBV7-7 and TRBJ2-2, with D possibly being TRBD1 or TRBD2 (5 bases each). Sequenced: CD4+ effector T cells (CD127+, CD25-, CD137-, CD154-) from PBMCs; culture status not recorded. CDR3 sequence (DNA): TGTGCCAGCAGCTCGGGCCTGGGGACGGGGACCGGGGAGCTGTTTTTT. This codes for CASSSGLGTGTGELFF.